What follows describes a single T cell receptor (beta chain). Its antigen is as yet unknown. This entry belongs to a study of PD-1 blockade in mismatch repair-deficient tumors. Study-level findings and limits: Tumor-resident clones, often absent from pretreatment blood, expanded after pembrolizumab and then contracted.

PCR or immunohistochemistry showed mismatch repair deficiency in every enrolled patient. Only in-frame clones appear in the TCRdb table, and some are missing; sequencing was by immunoSEQ multiplex PCR. The sample lists just under 80,000 clones; 80% to 90% were seen once. The V and J ends lost 2 bases and 4 bases respectively, with 13 bases between them. The CDR3 has 15 residues. Germline V gene sequence: CDR1 SGHNT, CDR2 YYREEE (reference sequence). The chain uses TRBV5-4 and TRBJ2-1; tentatively, D is TRBD2 (6 bases). The receptor was isolated from an adult with mismatch repair-deficient cancer. The sample consisted of peripheral blood, taken 44 weeks after starting pembrolizumab. CDR3 region: CASSFSTSGYNEQFF. The DNA of the CDR3 is TGTGCCAGCAGCTTTTCGACTAGTGGTTACAATGAGCAGTTCTTC. The full variable domain, rest sourced from reference TRBV5-4 and TRBJ2-1, is ETGVTQSPTHLIKTRGQQVTLRCSSQSGHNTVSWYQQALGQGPQFIFQYYREEENGRGNFPPRFSGLQFPNYSSELNVNALELDDSALYLCASSFSTSGYNEQFFGPGTRLTVL.